The TCR beta chain described here comes from a study of cytomegalovirus exposure and HLA in healthy donors. Researchers ran the PCR with 60 Vbeta and 13 Jbeta primers. The table came from immunoSEQ multiplex PCR; TCRdb's copy has only in-frame clones and leaves some out. The sample contains some 100,000 clones, 60% to 85% of which appear only once. This clone was detected a few times. The TCR was taken from a man aged 45 to 65 in good health and CMV-seronegative. Sequencing was done on a sample of PBMCs.

This CDR3 reads CASSQAVYYGYTF. The CDR3 DNA is TGTGCCAGCAGCCAAGCAGTATACTATGGCTACACCTTC. This rearrangement joins TRBV4-2 to TRBJ1-2; D not certain. V gave up 1 base and J gave up 3 bases, with 6 bases separating them. The V gene's germline CDR1 is LGHNA and CDR2 YNFKEQ. The CDR3 extends over 13 amino acids.